The 6 T cell receptor beta chains presented below share a single source sample, sequenced in a study of CD8+ T cells in alopecia areata (dated by TCRdb to about 2018). The sample's time point label is to be understood as: more than 3 weeks on oral tofacitinib. Taken with the paper, the label for treatment or condition translates to: oral pan-JAK inhibitor, 5-10 mg twice daily. The library was prepared using the immunoSEQ multiplex PCR assay. To provide template for TCR sequencing, every sample had RNA extracted and reverse transcribed into cDNA. TCRdb re-hosts the immuneACCESS table, in-frame sequences only. Its copies lack some clones; in the studies checked, an unresolved V gene accounts for under half of them, and the cause for the rest is not known. Present in this sample are about 220,000 clones, around three fifths of which were seen just once. The ten biggest clones cover about 1.4% of the sample.

The sample here was CD4+ T cells sorted from blood, taken at week 4, from a patient treated with tofacitinib. These receptors were collected from a human donor with alopecia areata.

This clone was counted a single time. The chain joins TRBV6-5 to TRBJ2-6, with TRBD1 as a possible D gene (5 bases). Looked up from germline, CDR1 is MNHEY and CDR2 is SVGAGI. V was clipped by 2 bases and J by 0 bases, with 8 bases between them. The CDR3 totals 16 residues. CDR3 nucleotides: TGTGCCAGCAGTTACGACAGACCCTCTGGGGCCAACGTCCTGACTTTC. Translation gives CASSYDRPSGANVLTF.

This clone came up a few times. This chain uses TRBV18 with TRBJ2-5, with 9 bases that match TRBD1. The V gene's germline CDR1 is KGHSH and CDR2 LQKENI. The CDR3 extends over 16 amino acids. With 4 bases clipped from V and 2 bases from J, the junction kept 8 bases outside the gene matches. This chain's CDR3 is CASSLNSGQGQETQYF. The CDR3 coding sequence is TGTGCCAGCTCACTAAACTCCGGACAGGGGCAAGAGACCCAGTACTTC.

The rearrangement links TRBV30 to TRBJ1-2; D is unresolved. The CDR3 runs to 15 residues. V lost 3 bases and J 2 bases, leaving 16 bases between the germline ends. CDR1 and CDR2 from the germline V gene are GTSNPN and SVGIG (reference sequence). The CDR3 DNA reads TGTGCCTGGAGCCCTAAACCTAATGGGAACTATGGCTACACCTTC. Translated, it gives CAWSPKPNGNYGYTF.

The chain employs TRBV2 and TRBJ2-3, with a weak D call TRBD2 (6 bases). In germline, CDR1 is SNHLY, CDR2 FYNNEI. The CDR3 is 14 amino acids. The V gene lost 6 bases and the J gene lost 5 bases, with 15 bases spanning the gap. This CDR3 reads CASRSRDPQDTQYF. In nucleotides, the CDR3 is TGTGCCAGCAGATCGCGGGACCCCCAAGATACGCAGTATTTT. The entire variable domain, with the rest obtained from reference TRBV2 and TRBJ2-3, is as follows: EPEVTQTPSHQVTQMGQEVILRCVPISNHLYFYWYRQILGQKVEFLVSFYNNEISEKSEIFDDQFSVERPDGSNFTLKIRSTKLEDSAMYFCASRSRDPQDTQYFGPGTRLTVL.

This chain links TRBV2 with TRBJ2-3; D unresolved. The CDR3 covers 16 residues. Germline lookup yields CDR1 SNHLY and CDR2 FYNNEI. Trimming left V 0 bases short and J 1 base short, with 11 bases between. As DNA, the CDR3 is TGTGCCAGCAGTGAAGCCCTAGGGCCGCGCACAGATACGCAGTATTTT. This translates into CASSEALGPRTDTQYF. The variable domain in full, with the rest retrieved from reference TRBV2 and TRBJ2-3, is EPEVTQTPSHQVTQMGQEVILRCVPISNHLYFYWYRQILGQKVEFLVSFYNNEISEKSEIFDDQFSVERPDGSNFTLKIRSTKLEDSAMYFCASSEALGPRTDTQYFGPGTRLTVL.

A few counts support this clone. The V and J genes are TRBV4-2 and TRBJ2-5; perhaps TRBD2 as D (8 bases). V was trimmed by 2 bases and J by 2 bases, leaving 18 bases between them. The germline gives CDR1 LGHNA, CDR2 YNFKEQ. The CDR3 runs to 17 residues. The CDR3 spells CASSQQGEASGQETQYF. CDR3 nucleotide sequence: TGTGCCAGCAGCCAACAGGGGGAGGCTAGCGGGCAAGAGACCCAGTACTTC.